Each of the 17 T cell receptor beta chains below was sequenced from the same sample in a study of blood T cell repertoires in COVID-19. Only in-frame clones appear in the TCRdb table, and some are missing; sequencing was by immunoSEQ multiplex PCR. The sample records about 380,000 clones, less than 85% being singletons. The source material was peripheral blood. These receptors were obtained from a woman aged 18-29 years with acute or convalescent COVID-19.

This clone has ten or more counts. The CDR3 nucleotides read TGCAGTGCTAGTACGCGGGAGGGGACGAATGAGCAGTTCTTC. This translates into CSASTREGTNEQFF. The chain has TRBV20-1 and TRBJ2-1; 9 bases line up with TRBD2. The ends lost 3 bases at V and 7 bases at J; junction bases unmatched: 7. Germline V gene data show CDR1 as DFQATT and CDR2 as SNEGSKA (reference sequence). This CDR3 comprises 14 residues.

This chain links TRBV25-1 with TRBJ1-2; 7 bases match TRBD1. The V gene end was trimmed by 6 bases and the J gene end by 4 bases; junction bases not matched to a gene: 8. This CDR3 is 14 amino acids long. From germline, CDR1 is MGHDK and CDR2 SYGVNS. CDR3 in amino acids: CASSPTGVLYGYTF. The DNA for the CDR3 is TGTGCCAGCAGCCCAACAGGGGTCCTCTATGGCTACACCTTC.

For the CDR3, the DNA is TGCGCCAGCAGTATGACAGGGGCAAATGAGCAGTTCTTC. This gives the protein CASSMTGANEQFF. The rearrangement links TRBV5-1 to TRBJ2-1; 8 bases are shared with TRBD1. V lost 5 bases to trimming and J lost 7 bases; unmatched junction nucleotides: 5. The CDR3 is made up of 13 amino acids. Germline CDR1 reads SGHRS; CDR2 reads YFSETQ.

This clone was counted only a few times. V and J are TRBV6-1 and TRBJ2-1; 15 nucleotides agree with TRBD2. J gave up 8 bases and V 2 bases, and 4 bases lay outside the gene matches. Germline V CDR1 and CDR2: MNHNS, SASEGT. The CDR3 is 16 amino acids. CDR3 residues: CASSEQRTSGGDEQFF. Written as DNA, the CDR3 is TGTGCCAGCAGTGAACAAAGGACTAGCGGGGGGGATGAGCAGTTCTTC.

This chain links TRBV7-2 with TRBJ1-5; D uncertain. Deletions cut 4 bases from V and 3 bases from J, with 13 bases between. In germline, CDR1 is SGHTA, CDR2 FQGNSA. CDR3 length: 15 residues. CDR3: CASSSGGQFNQPQHF. CDR3 nucleotides: TGTGCCAGCAGCTCCGGAGGGCAGTTCAATCAGCCCCAGCATTTT.

V is TRBV6-5 and J is TRBJ2-5; 7 bases are a match to TRBD2. Germline V gene data show CDR1 as MNHEY and CDR2 as SVGAGI. The CDR3 contains 15 residues. Losses at the gene ends were 0 bases for V and 4 bases for J; bases not matched to a gene: 5. Written as DNA, the CDR3 is TGTGCCAGCAGTTACTCGAACGGGGGGACAGAGACCCAGTACTTC. Amino acids: CASSYSNGGTETQYF.

This clone was picked up one time. This chain uses TRBV2 with TRBJ1-6, with 7 bases aligning to TRBD1. This CDR3 spans 13 amino acids. Germline CDR1 is SNHLY and CDR2 is FYNNEI. With V trimmed by 3 bases and J by 10 bases, 3 bases remained unmatched. The DNA of the CDR3 is TGTGCCAGCAGTGAGGACAGGTGGTCACCCCTCCACTTT. Translation gives CASSEDRWSPLHF.

This rearrangement joins TRBV5-1 to TRBJ1-3; a weak D match, TRBD1 (6 bases). In germline, CDR1 is SGHRS, CDR2 YFSETQ. The CDR3 extends over 16 amino acids. The V gene lost 4 bases and the J gene lost 0 bases, with 14 bases spanning the gap. The CDR3 reads CASSPAGGGSGNTIYF. CDR3 nucleotide sequence: TGCGCCAGCAGCCCCGCGGGAGGGGGCTCTGGAAACACCATATATTTT.

This clone occurred once. The DNA for the CDR3 is TGTGCCAGCAGTTACACAGGGGGCATCAACGAGCAGTACTTC. This encodes CASSYTGGINEQYF. This sequence joins TRBV6-5 and TRBJ2-7; 9 bases agree with TRBD1. The ends lost 2 bases at V and 5 bases at J; junction bases unmatched: 4. This CDR3 has 14 amino acids. Looked up from germline, CDR1 is MNHEY and CDR2 is SVGAGI.

This chain uses TRBV21-1 with TRBJ2-5; the table's D call TRBD1 went unverified against the DNA. TRBV21-1 is a listed pseudogene. The CDR3 extends over 16 amino acids. CDR3 sequence: CASSKVRTGVGETQYF. CDR3 DNA: TGTGCCAGCAGCAAAGTGAGGACAGGGGTGGGAGAGACCCAGTACTTC.

This clone was observed a single time. V is TRBV7-2 and J is TRBJ1-3; the match to TRBD1 covers 7 bases. The germline V gene has CDR1 SGHTA and CDR2 FQGNSA. With 5 bases clipped from V and 8 bases from J, the junction kept 9 bases outside the gene matches. CDR3 length: 14 residues. The CDR3 DNA sequence: TGTGCCAGCAGCGTAAGACAGGGAGGCCACACCATATATTTT. This translates into CASSVRQGGHTIYF.

V and J are TRBV3-1 (or the pseudogene TRBV3-2) and TRBJ1-1, with D possibly TRBD1 on 5 matching bases. The germline V gene encodes CDR1 LGHDT and CDR2 YNNKEL (reference sequence). The CDR3 totals 13 residues. The V end lost 0 bases, the J end lost 5 bases, and 7 bases lay between the germline ends. In nucleotides, the CDR3 is TGTGCCAGCAGCCAAGACAAGGGGACTGAAGCTTTCTTT. Translating it yields CASSQDKGTEAFF.

The V call is TRBV2, the J call TRBJ2-6, with TRBD2 as a possible D gene (6 bases). CDR3 length: 17 amino acids. Germline CDR1 and CDR2: SNHLY and FYNNEI. V gave up 10 bases and J gave up 0 bases, with 19 bases separating them. CDR3 residues: CATKPGAWDSGANVLTF. CDR3 nucleotide sequence: TGTGCCACTAAACCGGGAGCCTGGGACTCTGGGGCCAACGTCCTGACTTTC.

The chain uses TRBV28 and TRBJ2-3, with D possibly being TRBD1 (6 bases). CDR1 and CDR2 (germline): MDHEN, SYDVKM. V lost 8 bases, J lost 5 bases, and 17 bases lay in between. The CDR3 is made up of 14 amino acids. This chain's CDR3 is CASRGHPSGDTQYF. In DNA form, the CDR3 reads TGTGCCAGCCGGGGACACCCCTCTGGAGATACGCAGTATTTT.

The genes are TRBV18 and TRBJ1-1; 8 nucleotides line up with TRBD1. CDR3 length: 15 amino acids. Germline CDR1 is KGHSH and CDR2 is LQKENI. Losses at the gene ends were 4 bases for V and 4 bases for J; bases not matched to a gene: 8. DNA for the CDR3: TGTGCCAGCTCACTCCTGGACAGGGTTGGCACTGAAGCTTTCTTT. Its protein product is CASSLLDRVGTEAFF.

Worth noting for this clone: Additional DNA sequences in this sample encode the identical CDR3. V usage is TRBV28 and J usage is TRBJ1-2; 7 bases fit TRBD1. The CDR3 length is 13 residues. Germline CDR1 and CDR2: MDHEN and SYDVKM. After removal of 7 bases from V and 4 bases from J, the junction contained 6 bases not matched to a gene. The CDR3 sequence is CASTPGGTYGYTF. CDR3 DNA sequence: TGTGCCAGCACCCCAGGGGGGACCTATGGCTACACCTTC.

The gene calls are TRBV6-1 and TRBJ1-1; maybe TRBD1 (5 bases). Trimming removed 1 base at V and 3 bases at J, with 9 bases between. From germline, CDR1 is MNHNS and CDR2 SASEGT. This CDR3 is 14 amino acids long. The CDR3 DNA is TGTGCCAGCAGTGAAGGGGGCGTGGACACTGAAGCTTTCTTT. It yields the protein CASSEGGVDTEAFF.